This record concerns one T cell receptor (beta chain) sequence. The sample belongs to a study of post-analysis software for immune sequencing data. Unique molecular identifiers were present in the TCR beta cDNA libraries. TCRdb re-analysed the PCR reads in MiXCR, keeping a single row per CDR3 protein. The repertoire holds about 820,000 distinct CDR3 sequences, around 50% seen once, with approximately 4.4% in the top ten. Sequencing input: blood. This TCR was sampled from a girl under 18 with multiple sclerosis.

The CDR3 DNA reads as TGTGCCAGCAGTTACCTGGGGGGGGGCAACGAGCAGTACTTC. It is translated as CASSYLGGGNEQYF. The J gene is TRBJ2-7, the V gene TRBV12-3 or TRBV12-4, with a tentative D call TRBD2 (7 bases). This CDR3 contains 14 residues. V was pared by 4 bases and J by 5 bases, with 15 bases between.